This T cell receptor beta chain was captured by sequencing in a study of shared T cell receptors in the human thymus. Method: immunoSEQ multiplex PCR; TCRdb's copy keeps in-frame clones and lacks some. This table holds 700,000 or so clones, 80% to 90% found once. Trimming cost V 3 bases and J 7 bases, with 13 bases left between them. The CDR3 extends over 14 amino acids. CDR1 WNHNN and CDR2 SYGVQD come from the germline V gene (reference sequence). This sample also belongs to another study, concerning human thymus T cells. This second report adds: It was healthy Finnish infants having corrective surgery for congenital heart defects who were the donors. Thymus tissue for the work was resected from patients undergoing corrective heart surgery. Related research described thymic repertoires that were highly overlapping among unrelated individuals.

V is TRBV10-1 and J is TRBJ1-5, with a weak D call TRBD1 (6 bases). The receptor was derived from a girl under two years old with a congenital heart defect. The sequencing sample was made of thymocytes. DNA of the CDR3: TGCGCCAGCAGTGAAGACAGGCATAGGCAGCCCCAGCATTTT. It translates to CASSEDRHRQPQHF.